The 29 T cell receptor beta chains below were found in one sample sequenced in a study of cytomegalovirus exposure and HLA in healthy donors. Produced via immunoSEQ multiplex PCR; TCRdb's table is partial and in-frame only. This sample has about 180,000 clones; approximately 81% occur once, and the top ten carry 16%. The sequencing input was PBMCs. These receptors were obtained from a man between 18 and 29 years old in good health and CMV-seropositive.

The chain couples TRBV29-1 to TRBJ1-1; TRBD1 matches 12 bases. Per germline, CDR1 SQVTM and CDR2 ANQGSEA. The V gene end was trimmed by 6 bases and the J gene end by 7 bases; junction bases not matched to a gene: 6. The CDR3 has 13 amino acids. The CDR3 region has the DNA TGCAGCGTGGCCGGGACAGGGGGCTTTGAAGCTTTCTTT. Residues: CSVAGTGGFEAFF.

CDR3 protein: CSVGGRSSSYEQYF. The DNA for the CDR3 is TGCAGCGTTGGGGGCAGGAGCTCTTCCTACGAGCAGTACTTC. The chain is built from TRBV29-1 and TRBJ2-7, with a weak D call TRBD1 (5 bases). Germline values: CDR1 SQVTM, CDR2 ANQGSEA. V lost 4 bases to trimming and J lost 1 base, with 14 bases between them. The CDR3 spans 14 residues.

J is TRBJ1-5 and V is TRBV5-1; D unresolved. V lost 0 bases to trimming and J lost 7 bases, with 8 bases between them. Germline CDR1 reads SGHRS; CDR2 reads YFSETQ. This CDR3 comprises 13 residues. The CDR3: CASSLALGQPQHF. DNA of the CDR3: TGCGCCAGCAGCTTGGCTCTAGGCCAGCCCCAGCATTTT.

This chain joins TRBV7-9 and TRBJ2-3, with 8 bases identical to TRBD2. The germline V gene encodes CDR1 SEHNR and CDR2 FQNEAQ (reference sequence). There are 16 residues in the CDR3. After removal of 4 bases from V and 3 bases from J, the junction contained 9 bases not matched to a gene. The CDR3 reads CASSSGGDGETDTQYF. CDR3 bases: TGTGCCAGCAGCTCCGGGGGGGACGGGGAGACAGATACGCAGTATTTT.

This chain uses TRBV6-4 with TRBJ1-1; D possibly corresponds to TRBD1 (5 bases). The CDR3 spans 13 residues. Germline values: CDR1 MRHNA, CDR2 SNTAGT. The V end was cut by 6 bases, the J end by 1 base, with 9 bases between. CDR3 DNA: TGTGCCAGCAGATTAACAGGGAACACTGAAGCTTTCTTT. Amino acid sequence: CASRLTGNTEAFF.

The J gene is TRBJ1-5, the V gene TRBV28; a weak D match, TRBD1 (5 bases). The CDR3 runs 15 residues. V was cut by 5 bases and J by 3 bases, with 14 bases left in between. CDR1 and CDR2 (germline): MDHEN, SYDVKM. The CDR3 protein is CASSPGEAFNQPQHF. In DNA, the CDR3 is TGTGCCAGCAGTCCGGGGGAAGCGTTCAATCAGCCCCAGCATTTT. The full variable domain, rest sourced from reference TRBV28 and TRBJ1-5, is DVKVTQSSRYLVKRTGEKVFLECVQDMDHENMFWYRQDPGLGLRLIYFSYDVKMKEKGDIPEGYSVSREKKERFSLILESASTNQTSMYLCASSPGEAFNQPQHFGDGTRLSIL.

The chain uses TRBV9 and TRBJ2-7; 9 bases align to TRBD1. Germline values: CDR1 SGDLS, CDR2 YYNGEE. The CDR3 has 15 residues. J was trimmed by 5 bases and V by 0 bases; bases with no gene match: 6. The CDR3 reads CASSVGYRGLDEQYF. CDR3 coding DNA: TGTGCCAGCAGCGTAGGGTACAGGGGGCTGGACGAGCAGTACTTC.

This clone was seen once. The chain is built from TRBV10-2 and TRBJ2-7, with 15 bases lining up with TRBD2. The CDR3 sequence is 18 residues long. After removal of 7 bases from V and 5 bases from J, the junction contained 15 bases not matched to a gene. CDR1 and CDR2 (germline): WSHSY, SAAADI. CDR3 loop: CASIPQRGTSGRQDEQYF. CDR3 DNA sequence: TGCGCCAGCATACCCCAAAGAGGGACTAGCGGGAGGCAAGACGAGCAGTACTTC.

J is TRBJ2-7 and V is TRBV27; TRBD1 aligns across 11 bases. V gave up 8 bases and J gave up 8 bases; unmatched junction bases: 2. The CDR3 contains 11 residues. The germline gives CDR1 MNHEY, CDR2 SMNVEV (reference sequence). The CDR3 DNA sequence: TGTGCCAGCGGACAGGGGGCTAAGCAGTACTTC. This encodes CASGQGAKQYF.

The rearrangement uses TRBV4-1 and TRBJ2-7, with 10 positions matching TRBD1. Germline V gene data show CDR1 as MGHRA and CDR2 as YSYEKL. The CDR3 sequence is 14 residues long. Germline trimming cut 3 bases from V and 7 bases from J; bases unmatched to any gene: 6. The CDR3 reads CASSHRTGGREQYF. The CDR3 DNA is TGCGCCAGCAGCCACCGGACAGGGGGGCGGGAGCAGTACTTC.

This clone appeared a single time. The V and J genes are TRBV7-6 and TRBJ2-1; TRBD2 matches at 13 bases. The CDR3 covers 16 residues. V was pared by 6 bases and J by 6 bases, with 8 bases of the junction left unmatched. Germline loops: CDR1 SGHVS, CDR2 FNYEAQ. CDR3 DNA sequence: TGTGCCAGCAGTCTTTCGGGACTAGCGGGAAGCAATGAGCAGTTCTTC. Its translation is CASSLSGLAGSNEQFF.

The chain couples TRBV30 to TRBJ1-2; D may be TRBD1 (5 bases). V lost 2 bases to trimming and J lost 3 bases, with 7 bases between them. In germline, CDR1 is GTSNPN, CDR2 SVGIG (reference sequence). This CDR3 is 12 amino acids long. CDR3 residues: CAWSSRDYGYTF. DNA of the CDR3: TGTGCCTGGAGTAGCAGGGACTATGGCTACACCTTC.

The table lists this clone with a count of one. The V call is TRBV30, the J call TRBJ1-3, with TRBD1 matching over 7 bases. The CDR3 covers 17 residues. The germline V gene has CDR1 GTSNPN and CDR2 SVGIG (reference sequence). Losses at the gene ends were 0 bases for V and 0 bases for J; bases not matched to a gene: 8. CDR3 region: CAWSVLWGQSSGNTIYF. The CDR3 DNA reads TGTGCCTGGAGTGTACTCTGGGGACAGAGCTCTGGAAACACCATATATTTT.

This chain links TRBV9 with TRBJ1-2; maybe TRBD1 (6 bases). This CDR3 spans 13 amino acids. Germline values: CDR1 SGDLS, CDR2 YYNGEE. Trimming pared 1 base from V and 6 bases from J, leaving 10 bases between. The CDR3 coding sequence is TGTGCCAGCAGCGTATCGGCAGGGGATGGCTACACCTTC. Amino acids: CASSVSAGDGYTF.

CDR3 loop: CASSLGSERPNTEAFF. In DNA, the CDR3 is TGTGCCAGCAGCTTAGGTAGCGAGCGTCCTAACACTGAAGCTTTCTTT. The chain has TRBV7-8 and TRBJ1-1; no firm D call. CDR1 is SGHVS, CDR2 FQNEAQ, per germline. Trimming shortened V by 1 base and J by 2 bases, and 14 bases separated the two germline ends. The CDR3 consists of 16 residues.

The sample holds one count of this clone. The gene calls are TRBV13 and TRBJ1-1, with a possible D match to TRBD1 (6 bases). The CDR3 loop spans 15 amino acids. Trimming removed 7 bases at V and 2 bases at J, with 17 bases between. Per the germline V gene, CDR1 is PRHDT and CDR2 is FYEKMQ (reference sequence). The CDR3 loop is CASTLGGGGNTEAFF. The CDR3 DNA reads as TGTGCCAGCACCCTCGGCGGGGGCGGAAACACTGAAGCTTTCTTT.

V gene TRBV7-9 combines with J gene TRBJ2-5; tentative D call: TRBD1 (5 bases). Looked up from germline, CDR1 is SEHNR and CDR2 is FQNEAQ (reference sequence). The V end was cut by 0 bases, the J end by 2 bases, with 16 bases between. The CDR3 contains 17 residues. DNA for the CDR3: TGTGCCAGCAGCTTAGCGGTAGGGCAGGGAATTCAAGAGACCCAGTACTTC. The encoded protein is CASSLAVGQGIQETQYF.

The rearrangement uses TRBV11-2 and TRBJ1-4, with 9 positions matching TRBD1. CDR3 length: 16 residues. CDR1 is SGHAT and CDR2 is FQNNGV in the germline V gene. V was pared by 2 bases and J by 6 bases, with 7 bases of the junction left unmatched. In nucleotides, the CDR3 is TGTGCCAGCAGCTTACTTAGGACAGGGGTGGATGAAAAACTGTTTTTT. This gives the protein CASSLLRTGVDEKLFF.

The gene calls are TRBV28 and TRBJ1-3; D unclear. Germline CDR1 reads MDHEN; CDR2 reads SYDVKM. CDR3 length equals 12 residues. Between the trimmed V and J ends, which lost 10 bases and 2 bases, there was a span of 9 bases. CDR3 residues: CATRGAGNTIYF. CDR3 sequence (DNA): TGTGCCACCCGCGGGGCTGGAAACACCATATATTTT.

The gene calls are TRBV5-4 and TRBJ1-2, with 12 bases identical to TRBD1. In germline, CDR1 is SGHNT, CDR2 YYREEE (reference sequence). Trimming cost V 4 bases and J 6 bases; bases outside gene matches: 4. The CDR3 is 14 amino acids. CDR3 coding DNA: TGTGCCAGCAGCGCGGGACAGGGGGCCAATGGCTACACCTTC. Encoded protein: CASSAGQGANGYTF.

The chain employs TRBV29-1 and TRBJ1-6; D is undetermined. CDR1 is SQVTM and CDR2 is ANQGSEA in the germline V gene. The CDR3 runs 14 residues. Trimming removed 2 bases at V and 9 bases at J, with 14 bases between. The CDR3 bases are TGCAGCGTTGAATCTACCGAACGAGGTTCACCCCTCCACTTT. Its protein product is CSVESTERGSPLHF.

The chain carries TRBV9 and TRBJ2-5; the match to TRBD2 covers 11 bases. The junction had 6 bases not matched to a gene; V was cut back by 0 bases and J by 2 bases. This CDR3 region has 17 residues. Looked up from germline, CDR1 is SGDLS and CDR2 is YYNGEE. CDR3 amino acids: CASSVGLAGGGQETQYF. The CDR3 DNA reads as TGTGCCAGCAGCGTAGGTCTAGCGGGGGGCGGGCAAGAGACCCAGTACTTC.

The V call is TRBV18, the J call TRBJ1-2; tentatively, D is TRBD1 (6 bases). CDR1 is KGHSH and CDR2 is LQKENI in the germline V gene. The V end lost 2 bases, the J end lost 6 bases, and 10 bases lay between the germline ends. The CDR3 length is 13 residues. The CDR3 region has the DNA TGTGCCAGCTCACCAAGACAGGAGGATGGCTACACCTTC. Translating gives CASSPRQEDGYTF.

The chain joins TRBV5-1 to TRBJ2-3; 7 bases map to TRBD2. CDR3 size: 16 residues. Per the germline V gene, CDR1 is SGHRS and CDR2 is YFSETQ. V gave up 3 bases and J gave up 2 bases; unmatched junction bases: 9. The CDR3 region has the DNA TGCGCCAGCAGCTGGGGGGGACGAGCCCCCACAGATACGCAGTATTTT. Translated, it gives CASSWGGRAPTDTQYF.

The rearrangement links TRBV5-1 to TRBJ2-1, with TRBD2 matching over 10 bases. The J segment lost 8 bases and the V segment lost 4 bases, leaving 6 bases of the junction unmatched. The CDR3 runs 14 residues. The germline CDR1 and CDR2 sequences are SGHRS and YFSETQ. The CDR3 DNA follows: TGCGCCAGCAGCCGAGCGGGAGGGCCAGATGAGCAGTTCTTC. The encoded protein is CASSRAGGPDEQFF.

CDR3 amino acids: CASSSAGVGANVLTF. CDR3 sequence (DNA): TGTGCCAGCAGCTCAGCAGGGGTAGGGGCCAACGTCCTGACTTTC. The chain recombines TRBV9 with TRBJ2-6, with D possibly TRBD1 on 6 matching bases. V was pared by 4 bases and J by 4 bases, with 12 bases between. The CDR3 extends over 15 amino acids. Germline V gene lookup returns CDR1 SGDLS and CDR2 YYNGEE.

This rearrangement joins TRBV5-1 to TRBJ2-3; D perhaps matches TRBD2 (5 bases). Germline-derived CDR1 and CDR2 are SGHRS and YFSETQ. This CDR3 has 14 amino acids. The V and J ends lost 5 bases and 6 bases respectively, with 16 bases between them. The DNA of the CDR3 is TGCGCCAGCAGGGCCCTGGGAGTTTGGGATACGCAGTATTTT. Its translation is CASRALGVWDTQYF.

In its sample, this clone was seen a few times. The V call is TRBV6-6, the J call TRBJ2-1, with D perhaps matching TRBD1 (5 bases). The CDR3 covers 13 residues. The germline CDR1 and CDR2 sequences are MNHNY and SVGAGI (reference sequence). V was clipped by 5 bases and J by 7 bases, with 12 bases between them. The chain's CDR3 is CASSPRWTNEQFF. DNA for the CDR3: TGTGCCAGCAGTCCGCGATGGACAAATGAGCAGTTCTTC.

This clone was seen a few times. The rearrangement joins TRBV10-3 to TRBJ1-1; 7 bases are a match to TRBD1. CDR3 size: 14 residues. The germline V gene encodes CDR1 ENHRY and CDR2 SYGVKD. V gave up 6 bases and J gave up 1 base; unmatched junction bases: 5. The CDR3 region is CAISGQARNTEAFF. CDR3 DNA sequence: TGTGCCATCAGCGGACAGGCTCGGAACACTGAAGCTTTCTTT.